One T cell receptor (beta chain) is described in this entry. This clone has a handful of counts. The antigen it recognizes is unknown. One base away there is no much larger clone; base qualities are not given. This entry is derived from a study of T cell responses to AZD1222 COVID-19 vaccine (dated by TCRdb to 2020 to 2023). Notes on the research overall: AZD1222 recipients given second doses at about 4 weeks or at about 12 weeks were pooled, since spike-specific TCR depth and breadth were not found to differ between the two schedules. A total of 230 to 250 trial participants underwent TCR sequencing, of whom 200 to 220 had received two doses of AZD1222 and 26 had received two doses of the MenACWY control vaccine. Enrollment into the trials was organized by age into subgroups of 18-55, 56-69 and 70-plus years, and those subgroups contained approximately 160, 26 and 62 TCR-sequenced participants, respectively.

Beyond this particular receptor, the publication reports: Only a handful of AZD1222 recipients were SARS-CoV-2 seropositive at baseline, limiting conclusions about previously exposed vaccinees. Reportedly, close to half of the unique spike-specific TCRs recognized epitopes lying outside the regions that are mutated in the B.1.351 and B.1.1.7 variants. Because no day 14 peak-response samples were available, the repertoires could be characterized only after the peak T cell response. Participants were mostly white British and included more females than males, and it was suggested by the authors that clonal diversity may have been underestimated. In the small 56-69-year group, the increase in depth fell short of significance, most likely because of low power. A significant rise in spike-specific TCR breadth and depth was observed after two AZD1222 doses relative to day 0 and relative to MenACWY recipients. CD4 TCRs associated with the vaccine covered the entire spike protein, and the dominant responses were in regions 160-218 and 743-854.

Read against the paper, the sample's time point label means: baseline before first vaccination. Samples from vaccinated people were obtained from the UK trials COV001 and COV002, which included a single-blind randomized controlled phase 2/3 trial of AZD1222 (ChAdOx1 nCoV-19) in healthy adults. For TCRbeta chain sequencing, PBMC samples were collected from trial participants at day 0 and at day 28 after the second dose. The CDR3 has 14 amino acids, counting the end cysteine and phenylalanine. The CDR3 DNA has 42 bases and is translated from base 1. The CDR1 and CDR2 encoded by the germline V gene (reference sequence) are LNHDA and SQIVND. Cut back by 3 bases and 0 bases, the V and J ends lie 9 bases apart. The CDR3 regions of human TCRbeta chains were subjected to immunosequencing. The source study handled its data this way. Repertoire TCRs were checked for matches against a reference library of SARS-CoV-2-specific TCRs that had been generated using the MIRA antigen-specificity platform. Breadth was defined as the fraction of unique TCRs that were SARS-CoV-2-associated, and depth was defined as the fraction of total T cells that were SARS-CoV-2-associated. Each spike-specific TCR was assigned to its reactive spike region and to a CD4 or CD8 class using the MIRA data. Log10-transformed breadth and depth values were compared by one-way ANOVA with Sidak's multiple comparisons tests. This immuneACCESS table, as held by TCRdb, lists in-frame sequences with V and J called but not all clones. Of the missing ones, under half trace to an unresolved V gene in checked studies; the others have no known cause. That table supplies the V and J calls and clone size; D and trimming were determined from the DNA. The sample records more than 100,000 clones, approximately 85% of which are singletons. The top ten clonotypes cover 7.6% of the sample.

This TCR came from an adult in good health. Source: peripheral blood, taken on day 0 of AZD1222 vaccination. The V and J genes are TRBV19 and TRBJ2-7; the D gene assignment is perhaps TRBD1 or TRBD2, with each matching 6 bases. CDR3 protein: CASSIGGHSYEQYF. The DNA is as follows: TGTGCCAGTAGTATCGGGGGCCACTCCTACGAGCAGTACTTC.